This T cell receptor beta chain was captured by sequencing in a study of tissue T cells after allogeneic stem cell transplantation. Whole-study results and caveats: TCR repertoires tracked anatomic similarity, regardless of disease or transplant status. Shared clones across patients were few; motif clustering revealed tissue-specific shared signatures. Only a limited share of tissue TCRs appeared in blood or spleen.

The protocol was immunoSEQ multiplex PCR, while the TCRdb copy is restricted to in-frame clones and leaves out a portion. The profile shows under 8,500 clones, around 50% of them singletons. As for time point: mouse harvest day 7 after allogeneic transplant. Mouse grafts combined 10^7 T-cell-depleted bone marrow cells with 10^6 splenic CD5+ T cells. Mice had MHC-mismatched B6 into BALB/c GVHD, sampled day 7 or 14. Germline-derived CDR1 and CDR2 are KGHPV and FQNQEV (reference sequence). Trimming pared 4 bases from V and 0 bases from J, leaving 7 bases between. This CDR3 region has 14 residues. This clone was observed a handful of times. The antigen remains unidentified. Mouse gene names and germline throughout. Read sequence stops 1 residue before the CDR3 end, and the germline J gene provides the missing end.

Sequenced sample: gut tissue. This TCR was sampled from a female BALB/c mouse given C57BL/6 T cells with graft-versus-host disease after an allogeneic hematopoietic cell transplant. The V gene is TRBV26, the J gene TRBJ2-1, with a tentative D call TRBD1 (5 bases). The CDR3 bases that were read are TGTGCCAGCAGTCCAGACAGTAACTATGCTGAGCAGTTC. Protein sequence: CASSPDSNYAEQF. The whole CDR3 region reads CASSPDSNYAEQFF.